This TCR beta chain was found in a study of T cell responses to AZD1222 COVID-19 vaccine. CDR1 and CDR2 (germline): LNHDA, SQIVND (reference sequence). Trimming left V 9 bases short and J 4 bases short, with 24 bases between. The CDR3 loop spans 17 amino acids. Data came from immunoSEQ multiplex PCR; TCRdb stores just in-frame clones and leaves some out. This table has some 140,000 clones, approximately 94% appearing once. The J gene is TRBJ2-2, the V gene TRBV19, with unresolved D. The sequenced sample was peripheral blood, obtained on day 0 of AZD1222 vaccination. The sequence was obtained from an adult in good health. The CDR3 spells CASHINMGPAVTGELFF. The CDR3 DNA reads TGTGCCAGCCACATTAATATGGGCCCTGCGGTCACCGGGGAGCTGTTTTTT.